A selection of T cell receptor beta chains follows, all from one sample in a study of blood T cell repertoires in COVID-19. Sequencing used immunoSEQ multiplex PCR; TCRdb keeps in-frame clones, though not all of them. The repertoire has 200,000 to 250,000 clones, 80% to 90% of them found once; the top ten carry about 3.5%. Input material: PBMCs or T cells enriched from blood (not recorded which). Receptor source: a woman under 30 in a cohort exposed to, infected with or recovered from COVID-19 (not recorded which). Each CDR3 is given with its conserved first and last residue. A D gene is named only where the DNA matches it firmly. The size entry is marked missing in some rows and otherwise reads once, few, many or a size class.

size: NA
length: 14
V: TRBV9
D: NA
J: TRBJ2-2
CDR3: CASSAIIDTGELFF
DNA: TGTGCCAGCAGCGCCATCATTGACACCGGGGAGCTGTTTTTT

size: NA
length: 15
V: TRBV5-4
D: TRBD2
J: TRBJ2-7
CDR3: CASSLEAGGAYEQYF
DNA: TGTGCCAGCAGCTTGGAGGCGGGAGGGGCCTACGAGCAGTACTTC

size: once
length: 15
V: TRBV4-1
D: TRBD1
J: TRBJ2-1
CDR3: CASSHPGGLNAEQFF
DNA: TGCGCCAGCAGCCACCCAGGGGGCTTAAACGCTGAGCAGTTCTTC

size: NA
length: 13
V: TRBV6-5
D: TRBD1
J: TRBJ2-1
CDR3: CASSYNRGNEQFF
DNA: TGTGCCAGCAGTTACAACAGGGGCAATGAGCAGTTCTTC

size: NA
length: 17
V: TRBV4-1
D: TRBD2
J: TRBJ2-7
CDR3: CASSREGRSGGFYEQYF
DNA: TGCGCCAGCAGCCGAGAAGGAAGGTCGGGGGGGTTCTACGAGCAGTACTTC

size: NA
length: 16
V: TRBV24-1
D: TRBD1
J: TRBJ2-2
CDR3: CATSDLRQGDTGELFF
DNA: TGTGCCACCAGTGATTTGAGGCAGGGGGACACCGGGGAGCTGTTTTTT

size: NA
length: 14
V: TRBV19
D: TRBD1
J: TRBJ1-2
CDR3: CASTALRGQGGYTF
DNA: TGTGCCAGTACAGCCTTGAGGGGGCAGGGTGGCTACACCTTC

size: NA
length: 13
V: TRBV27
D: NA
J: TRBJ2-7
CDR3: CASSPHSSYEQYF
DNA: TGTGCCAGCAGTCCCCACAGCTCCTACGAGCAGTACTTC

size: NA
length: 14
V: TRBV9
D: TRBD1
J: TRBJ1-6
CDR3: CASSLRTGDSPLHF
DNA: TGTGCCAGCAGCTTGAGGACAGGGGATTCACCCCTCCACTTT

size: NA
length: 14
V: TRBV28
D: TRBD1
J: TRBJ2-5
CDR3: CASSSGQDLETQYF
DNA: TGTGCCAGCAGTTCTGGACAGGATTTAGAGACCCAGTACTTC

size: NA
length: 16
V: TRBV28
D: NA
J: TRBJ1-3
CDR3: CASSPTTVSSGNTIYF
DNA: TGTGCCAGCAGTCCCACGACTGTCAGCTCTGGAAACACCATATATTTT

size: NA
length: 15
V: TRBV5-5
D: NA
J: TRBJ2-7
CDR3: CASSLDSFSSYEQYF
DNA: TGTGCCAGCAGCTTGGACAGCTTCAGCTCCTACGAGCAGTACTTC

size: NA
length: 15
V: TRBV19
D: NA
J: TRBJ2-7
CDR3: CASSIWRDSSYEQYF
DNA: TGTGCCAGTAGTATCTGGAGGGATAGCTCCTACGAGCAGTACTTC

size: NA
length: 16
V: TRBV5-4
D: TRBD2
J: TRBJ2-3
CDR3: CASSRGLAGGVDTQYF
DNA: TGTGCCAGCAGCCGGGGACTAGCGGGGGGGGTAGATACGCAGTATTTT

size: NA
length: 12
V: TRBV10-3
D: NA
J: TRBJ2-2
CDR3: CAIGAGPGELFF
DNA: TGTGCCATCGGTGCTGGCCCCGGGGAGCTGTTTTTT

size: NA
length: 13
V: TRBV2
D: TRBD1
J: TRBJ2-7
CDR3: CASSGTGGYEQYF
DNA: TGTGCCAGCAGTGGTACAGGGGGCTACGAGCAGTACTTC

size: NA
length: 14
V: TRBV9
D: NA
J: TRBJ1-1
CDR3: CASSAGVGNTEAFF
DNA: TGTGCCAGCAGCGCAGGGGTCGGGAACACTGAAGCTTTCTTT

size: NA
length: 14
V: TRBV28
D: NA
J: TRBJ1-5
CDR3: CASSLGHFGQPQHF
DNA: TGTGCCAGCAGTCTGGGACATTTCGGTCAGCCCCAGCATTTT

size: NA
length: 18
V: TRBV23-1
D: TRBD1
J: TRBJ2-3
CDR3: CASSRPGTGSSSTDTQYF
DNA: TGCGCCAGCAGTCGTCCCGGGACAGGGAGCTCTAGCACAGATACGCAGTATTTT

size: NA
length: 15
V: TRBV18
D: NA
J: TRBJ1-1
CDR3: CASSPLGRGGGEAFF
DNA: TGTGCCAGCTCACCCCTTGGGCGGGGCGGGGGTGAAGCTTTCTTT

size: once
length: 15
V: TRBV6-5
D: TRBD2
J: TRBJ2-3
CDR3: CASSYRGLAKEAQYF
DNA: TGTGCCAGCAGTTACCGGGGACTAGCCAAGGAGGCGCAGTATTTT

size: NA
length: 14
V: TRBV27
D: NA
J: TRBJ1-6
CDR3: CASSYPYGGSPLHF
DNA: TGTGCCAGCAGTTATCCGTACGGTGGTTCACCCCTCCACTTT

size: NA
length: 15
V: TRBV10-3
D: NA
J: TRBJ2-1
CDR3: CAIRPGVTVYNEQFF
DNA: TGTGCCATCCGACCGGGGGTTACGGTCTACAATGAGCAGTTCTTC

size: NA
length: 15
V: TRBV30
D: NA
J: TRBJ1-6
CDR3: CASRGGRPYNSPLHF
DNA: TGTGCCTCAAGGGGGGGGCGCCCCTATAATTCACCCCTCCACTTT